Detailed here is one T cell receptor beta chain. Its antigen is unidentified. The data originate from a study of cytomegalovirus exposure and HLA in healthy donors. Regarding the study as a whole: Prior analysis indicated that the majority of TCR beta V segments exhibited productivity approximately 87% or approximately 30% of the time.

The PCR ran on 60 Vbeta and 13 Jbeta primers. Libraries were prepared by immunoSEQ multiplex PCR; TCRdb keeps only in-frame clonotypes and omits some of them. The data contain around 100,000 clones, 65% to 85% of them seen just once; the ten biggest clones take up roughly 20%. Germline V gene sequence: CDR1 GTSNPN, CDR2 SVGIG (reference sequence). The CDR3 extends over 16 amino acids. The ends lost 2 bases at V and 14 bases at J; junction bases unmatched: 18. Sequenced: PBMCs. The source is a woman in her sixties or seventies in good health and CMV-seropositive. The chain couples TRBV30 to TRBJ2-5, with 12 bases lining up with TRBD2. The chain's CDR3 is CAWSRGFPGTSGRTYF. The CDR3 region has the DNA TGTGCCTGGAGTCGGGGATTTCCGGGGACTAGCGGGCGAACTTACTTC.